This T cell receptor (beta chain) was documented in a study of T-cell reconstitution after alpha-beta-depleted transplantation in children. The CDR3 has 13 amino acids. Germline V gene lookup returns CDR1 LGHNA and CDR2 YNFKEQ. J was trimmed by 5 bases and V by 8 bases; bases with no gene match: 9. Preparation of the TCRbeta library was carried out with unique molecular identifiers. Using its own MiXCR run on the PCR reads, TCRdb lists one record per CDR3 protein. The table includes around 400,000 distinct CDR3 sequences, just over 20% detected once. This clonotype was found a few times. V and J are TRBV4-2 and TRBJ2-7, with 7 bases lining up with TRBD2. This TCR was sampled from a human donor who donated a stem cell graft to a child with acute myeloid leukemia. The sequenced sample was PBMCs from the stem cell graft donor, obtained from the stem cell graft. CDR3 residues: CASGTGGAHEQYF. The CDR3 nucleotides read TGTGCCAGCGGCACGGGAGGTGCCCACGAGCAGTACTTC.